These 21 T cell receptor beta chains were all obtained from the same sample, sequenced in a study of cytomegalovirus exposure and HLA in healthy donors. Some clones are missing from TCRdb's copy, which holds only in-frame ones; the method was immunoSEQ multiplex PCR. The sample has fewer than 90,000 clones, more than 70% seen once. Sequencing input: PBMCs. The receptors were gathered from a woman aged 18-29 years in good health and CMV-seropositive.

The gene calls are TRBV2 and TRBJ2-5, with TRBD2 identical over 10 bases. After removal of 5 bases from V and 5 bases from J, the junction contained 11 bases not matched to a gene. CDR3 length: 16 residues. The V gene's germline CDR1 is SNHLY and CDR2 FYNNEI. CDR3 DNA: TGTGCCAGCAGTCGGGAGAGCGGGGGGGCCTGGGAGACCCAGTACTTC. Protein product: CASSRESGGAWETQYF.

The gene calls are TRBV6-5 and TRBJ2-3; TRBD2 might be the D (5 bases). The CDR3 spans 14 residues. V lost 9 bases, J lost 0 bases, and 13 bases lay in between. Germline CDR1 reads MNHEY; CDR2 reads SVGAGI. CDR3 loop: CASTSGISTDTQYF. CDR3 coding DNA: TGTGCCAGTACATCGGGGATTAGCACAGATACGCAGTATTTT.

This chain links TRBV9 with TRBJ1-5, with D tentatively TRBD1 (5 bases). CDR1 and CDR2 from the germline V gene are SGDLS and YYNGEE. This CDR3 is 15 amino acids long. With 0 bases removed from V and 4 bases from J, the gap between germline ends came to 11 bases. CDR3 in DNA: TGTGCCAGCAGCGTAGGGGGGGGTGGGAATCAGCCCCAGCATTTT. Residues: CASSVGGGGNQPQHF.

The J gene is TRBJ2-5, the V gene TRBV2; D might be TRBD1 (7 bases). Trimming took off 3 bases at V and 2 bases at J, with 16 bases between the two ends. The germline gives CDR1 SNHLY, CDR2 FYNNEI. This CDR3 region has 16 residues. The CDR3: CASSEGGTAPQETQYF. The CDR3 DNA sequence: TGTGCCAGCAGTGAGGGCGGGACAGCCCCACAAGAGACCCAGTACTTC.

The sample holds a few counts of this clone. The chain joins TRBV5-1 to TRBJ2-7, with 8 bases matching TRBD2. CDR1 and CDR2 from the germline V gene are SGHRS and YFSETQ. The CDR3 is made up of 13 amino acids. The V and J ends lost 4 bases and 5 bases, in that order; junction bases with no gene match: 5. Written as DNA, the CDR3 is TGCGCCAGCAGCCCCGGGGGGGACCACGAGCAGTACTTC. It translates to CASSPGGDHEQYF.

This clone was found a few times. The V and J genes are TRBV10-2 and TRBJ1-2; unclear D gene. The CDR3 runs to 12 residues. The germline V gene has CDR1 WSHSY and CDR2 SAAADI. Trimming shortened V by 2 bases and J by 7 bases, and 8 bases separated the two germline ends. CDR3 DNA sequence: TGCGCCAGCAGTGAGGTGCTACGTGGCTACACCTTC. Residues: CASSEVLRGYTF.

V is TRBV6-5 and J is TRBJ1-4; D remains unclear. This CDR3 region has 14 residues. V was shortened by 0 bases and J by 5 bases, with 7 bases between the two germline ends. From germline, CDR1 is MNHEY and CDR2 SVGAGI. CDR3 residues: CASSYSGRNEKLFF. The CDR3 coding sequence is TGTGCCAGCAGTTACTCTGGCAGAAATGAAAAACTGTTTTTT.

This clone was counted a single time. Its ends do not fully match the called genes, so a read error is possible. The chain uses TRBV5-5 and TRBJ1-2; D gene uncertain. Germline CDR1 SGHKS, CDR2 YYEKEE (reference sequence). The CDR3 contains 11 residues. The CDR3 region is CASSLLNGYTF. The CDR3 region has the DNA TGTGCCAGCAGCCTACTCAATGGTTACACCTTC.

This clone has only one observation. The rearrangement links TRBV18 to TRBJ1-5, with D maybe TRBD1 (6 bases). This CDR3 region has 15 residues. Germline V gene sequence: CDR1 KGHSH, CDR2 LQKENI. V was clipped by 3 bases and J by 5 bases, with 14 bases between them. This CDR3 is CASSPGGAEYQPQHF. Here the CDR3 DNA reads TGTGCCAGCTCACCCGGGGGGGCAGAGTATCAGCCCCAGCATTTT. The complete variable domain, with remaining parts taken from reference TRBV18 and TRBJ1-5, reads NAGVMQNPRHLVRRRGQEARLRCSPMKGHSHVYWYRQLPEEGLKFMVYLQKENIIDESGMPKERFSAEFPKEGPSILRIQQVVRGDSAAYFCASSPGGAEYQPQHFGDGTRLSIL.

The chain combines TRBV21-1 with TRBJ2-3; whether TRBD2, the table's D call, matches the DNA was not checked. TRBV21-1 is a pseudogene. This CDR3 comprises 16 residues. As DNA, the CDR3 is TGTGCCAGCAGCACCGGACTAGCGGGGGGGCCAGATACGCAGTATTTT. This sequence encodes CASSTGLAGGPDTQYF.

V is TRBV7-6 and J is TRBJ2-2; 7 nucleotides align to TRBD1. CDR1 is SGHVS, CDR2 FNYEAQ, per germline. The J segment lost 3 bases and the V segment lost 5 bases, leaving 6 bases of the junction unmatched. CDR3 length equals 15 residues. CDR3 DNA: TGTGCCAGCAGCCCGACAGGGTTGGACACCGGGGAGCTGTTTTTT. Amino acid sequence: CASSPTGLDTGELFF.

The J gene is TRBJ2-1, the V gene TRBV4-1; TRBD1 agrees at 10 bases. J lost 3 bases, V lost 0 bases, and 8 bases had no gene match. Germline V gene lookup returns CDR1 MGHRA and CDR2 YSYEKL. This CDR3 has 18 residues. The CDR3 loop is CASSQEPLGQGFYNEQFF. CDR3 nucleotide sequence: TGCGCCAGCAGCCAAGAACCGCTGGGACAGGGGTTCTACAATGAGCAGTTCTTC.

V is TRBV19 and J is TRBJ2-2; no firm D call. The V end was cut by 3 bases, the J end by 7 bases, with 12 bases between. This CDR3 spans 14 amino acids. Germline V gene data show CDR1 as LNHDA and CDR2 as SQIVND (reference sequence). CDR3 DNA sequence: TGTGCCAGTAGTATTTTAGGAGAAGGCGGGGAGCTGTTTTTT. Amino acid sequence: CASSILGEGGELFF. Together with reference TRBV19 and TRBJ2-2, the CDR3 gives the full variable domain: DGGITQSPKYLFRKEGQNVTLSCEQNLNHDAMYWYRQDPGQGLRLIYYSQIVNDFQKGDIAEGYSVSREKKESFPLTVTSAQKNPTAFYLCASSILGEGGELFFGEGSRLTVL.

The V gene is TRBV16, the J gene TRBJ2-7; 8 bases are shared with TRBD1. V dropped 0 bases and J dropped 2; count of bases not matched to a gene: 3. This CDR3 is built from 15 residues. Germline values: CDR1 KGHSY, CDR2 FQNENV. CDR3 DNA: TGTGCCAGCAGCCAATCCCCAGGGGGCCCCTACGAGCAGTACTTC. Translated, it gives CASSQSPGGPYEQYF.

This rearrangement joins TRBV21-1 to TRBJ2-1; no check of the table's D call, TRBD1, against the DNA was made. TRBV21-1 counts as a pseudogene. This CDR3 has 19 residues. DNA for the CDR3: TGTGCCAGCAGCAAAGAGGGGGCGGATGGCAGGGGACCCTACAATGAGCAGTTCTTC. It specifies CASSKEGADGRGPYNEQFF.

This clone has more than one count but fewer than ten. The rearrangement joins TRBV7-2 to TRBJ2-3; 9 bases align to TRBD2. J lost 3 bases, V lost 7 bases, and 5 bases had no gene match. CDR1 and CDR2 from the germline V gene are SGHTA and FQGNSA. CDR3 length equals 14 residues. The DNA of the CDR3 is TGTGCCAGCATGACGGGACTAGCTACAGATACGCAGTATTTT. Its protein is CASMTGLATDTQYF.

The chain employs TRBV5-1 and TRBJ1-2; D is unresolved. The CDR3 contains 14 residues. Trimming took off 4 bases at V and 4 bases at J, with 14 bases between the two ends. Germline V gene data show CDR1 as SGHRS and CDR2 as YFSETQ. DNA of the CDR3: TGCGCCAGCAGCACGTCTGGAGAGGGCTATGGCTACACCTTC. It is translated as CASSTSGEGYGYTF.

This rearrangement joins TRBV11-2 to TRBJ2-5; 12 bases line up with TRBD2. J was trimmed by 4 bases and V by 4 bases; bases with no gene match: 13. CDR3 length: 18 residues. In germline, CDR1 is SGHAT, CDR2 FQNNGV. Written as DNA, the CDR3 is TGTGCCAGCAGCTCCCCGATACGAGGACTAGCGGGGAGAGAGACCCAGTACTTC. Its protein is CASSSPIRGLAGRETQYF. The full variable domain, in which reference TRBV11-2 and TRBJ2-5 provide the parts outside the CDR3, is EAGVAQSPRYKIIEKRQSVAFWCNPISGHATLYWYQQILGQGPKLLIQFQNNGVVDDSQLPKDRFSAERLKGVDSTLKIQPAKLEDSAVYLCASSSPIRGLAGRETQYFGPGTRLLVL.

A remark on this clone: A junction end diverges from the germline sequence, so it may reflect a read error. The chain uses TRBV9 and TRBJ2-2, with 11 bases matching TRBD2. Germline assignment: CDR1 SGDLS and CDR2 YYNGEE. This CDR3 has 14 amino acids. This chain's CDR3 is CASSGGGPHRELFF. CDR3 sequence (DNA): TGTGCCAGTAGCGGGGGGGGACCCCACCGGGAGCTGTTTTTT.

The CDR3 nucleotides read TGCAGTGCTAGAGGGCGGGGAAGGGAATACTTC. Translating gives CSARGRGREYF. The chain is built from TRBV20-1 and TRBJ2-7; maybe TRBD2 (6 bases). Trimming pared 1 base from V and 13 bases from J, leaving 14 bases between. The CDR3 is made up of 11 amino acids. CDR1 and CDR2 from the germline V gene are DFQATT and SNEGSKA (reference sequence).

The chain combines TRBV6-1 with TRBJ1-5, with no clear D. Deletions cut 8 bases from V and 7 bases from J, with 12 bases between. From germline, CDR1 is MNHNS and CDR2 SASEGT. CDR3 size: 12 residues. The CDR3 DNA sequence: TGTGCCAGCGGGAGTGCTAGGCAGCCCCAGCATTTT. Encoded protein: CASGSARQPQHF.